Listed here are 10 T cell receptor beta chains from one sample, sequenced in a study of liver allograft versus peripheral blood T cells. Looking at the study overall: Graft-liver T cell receptor repertoires were compared against recipient peripheral blood repertoires.

TCRdb re-called the reads with MiXCR, one entry per CDR3 protein. The table includes 6,500 to 10,000 distinct CDR3 sequences, around a fifth detected once. The receptors shown here come from a human patient who had a liver transplant. T cells may partly derive from the graft donor.

About this clonotype itself: A much larger clone differs from this one at a single base, so this may be a read error. The chain carries TRBV6-2 or TRBV6-3 and TRBJ1-3; no definite D call. The CDR3 length is 13 residues. The ends were cut back, 6 bases at V and 2 bases at J, with 8 bases in the middle. From germline, CDR1 is MNHEY and CDR2 SVGEGT. The CDR3 here is CASRERTGNTIYF. For the CDR3, the DNA is TGTGCCAGCAGGGAGAGGACTGGAAACACCATATATTTT.

In this sample, this clonotype is medium-sized. The rearrangement uses TRBV29-1 and TRBJ2-1; 12 nucleotides line up with TRBD2. This CDR3 spans 16 amino acids. Germline CDR1 is SQVTM and CDR2 is ANQGSEA. The junction had 11 bases not matched to a gene; V was cut back by 6 bases and J by 5 bases. This CDR3 reads CSVAGLGLAGNNEQFF. The CDR3 bases are TGCAGCGTCGCCGGGTTAGGACTAGCGGGGAACAATGAGCAGTTCTTC.

This clonotype is labeled medium-sized. The chain has TRBV29-1 and TRBJ1-1; 10 bases align to TRBD1. After removal of 7 bases from V and 2 bases from J, the junction contained 4 bases not matched to a gene. CDR3 size: 13 residues. Germline V gene sequence: CDR1 SQVTM, CDR2 ANQGSEA. CDR3 residues: CSARDRGNTEAFF. CDR3 nucleotide sequence: TGCAGCGCCCGGGACAGGGGCAACACTGAAGCTTTCTTT.

The chain combines TRBV7-9 with TRBJ2-7; D remains unclear. V was pared by 5 bases and J by 2 bases, with 16 bases between. CDR3 length: 15 amino acids. Germline V CDR1 and CDR2: SEHNR, FQNEAQ (reference sequence). CDR3 sequence reads: CASSHPGDRAYEQYF. DNA for the CDR3: TGTGCCAGCAGCCATCCAGGCGATCGGGCCTACGAGCAGTACTTC. Variable domain in full (rest from reference TRBV7-9 and TRBJ2-7): DTGVSQNPRHKITKRGQNVTFRCDPISEHNRLYWYRQTLGQGPEFLTYFQNEAQLEKSRLLSDRFSAERPKGSFSTLEIQRTEQGDSAMYLCASSHPGDRAYEQYFGPGTRLTVT.

This clonotype is labeled as medium-sized. The chain combines TRBV19 with TRBJ2-7; 13 bases line up with TRBD2. V was clipped by 5 bases and J by 2 bases; unmatched bases: 3. This CDR3 spans 15 amino acids. The V gene's germline CDR1 is LNHDA and CDR2 SQIVND (reference sequence). Here the CDR3 reads CASSFGTSGAYEQYF. For the CDR3, the DNA is TGTGCCAGTAGTTTCGGGACTAGCGGGGCCTACGAGCAGTACTTC. The whole variable domain, filled in from reference TRBV19 and TRBJ2-7, reads DGGITQSPKYLFRKEGQNVTLSCEQNLNHDAMYWYRQDPGQGLRLIYYSQIVNDFQKGDIAEGYSVSREKKESFPLTVTSAQKNPTAFYLCASSFGTSGAYEQYFGPGTRLTVT.

This rearrangement joins TRBV11-2 to TRBJ1-6; possibly TRBD1 for D (6 bases). The CDR3 runs to 16 residues. V lost 0 bases, J lost 8 bases, and 14 bases lay in between. From germline, CDR1 is SGHAT and CDR2 FQNNGV. For the CDR3, the DNA is TGTGCCAGCAGCTTAGATTTGGGGGGGCATGATTCACCCCTCCACTTT. Translation: CASSLDLGGHDSPLHF.

This clonotype came up many times. The CDR3 DNA follows: TGTGCCTGGAGAAGGGTAGAGGACACCATATATTTT. Translated, it gives CAWRRVEDTIYF. The chain joins TRBV30 to TRBJ1-3; D unclear. The CDR3 is 12 residues long. Trimming pared 3 bases from V and 8 bases from J, leaving 11 bases between. Looked up from germline, CDR1 is GTSNPN and CDR2 is SVGIG (reference sequence).

This clonotype is medium-sized (0.01 to 0.1%) in the sample. The gene calls are TRBV29-1 and TRBJ1-2; no reliable D call. V lost 6 bases to trimming and J lost 8 bases, with 16 bases between them. Germline CDR1 and CDR2: SQVTM and ANQGSEA. The CDR3 runs to 12 residues. CDR3 nucleotides: TGCAGCGTCCCGACGAGCCTTGGGGGCTACACCTTC. Protein sequence: CSVPTSLGGYTF.

This clonotype appeared a few times. The rearrangement uses TRBV30 and TRBJ2-1, with 9 bases that match TRBD2. The CDR3 spans 15 residues. CDR1 and CDR2 from the germline V gene are GTSNPN and SVGIG (reference sequence). J lost 9 bases, V lost 2 bases, and 11 bases had no gene match. CDR3 DNA sequence: TGTGCCTGGAGTCTAGGGGCGGGGGGGCCGGGTGAGCAGTTCTTC. Its translation is CAWSLGAGGPGEQFF. The full variable domain, rest sourced from reference TRBV30 and TRBJ2-1, is SQTIHQWPATLVQPVGSPLSLECTVEGTSNPNLYWYRQAAGRGLQLLFYSVGIGQISSEVPQNLSASRPQDRQFILSSKKLLLSDSGFYLCAWSLGAGGPGEQFFGPGTRLTVL.

This clonotype has at least ten counts. This rearrangement joins TRBV19 to TRBJ2-7; possibly TRBD1 for D (6 bases). This CDR3 is 13 amino acids long. V dropped 7 bases and J dropped 0 bases, with 10 bases sitting between them. CDR1 is LNHDA and CDR2 is SQIVND in the germline V gene (reference sequence). CDR3 sequence (DNA): TGTGCCAGTACCGGGGACACCTCCTACGAGCAGTACTTC. Its protein product is CASTGDTSYEQYF.